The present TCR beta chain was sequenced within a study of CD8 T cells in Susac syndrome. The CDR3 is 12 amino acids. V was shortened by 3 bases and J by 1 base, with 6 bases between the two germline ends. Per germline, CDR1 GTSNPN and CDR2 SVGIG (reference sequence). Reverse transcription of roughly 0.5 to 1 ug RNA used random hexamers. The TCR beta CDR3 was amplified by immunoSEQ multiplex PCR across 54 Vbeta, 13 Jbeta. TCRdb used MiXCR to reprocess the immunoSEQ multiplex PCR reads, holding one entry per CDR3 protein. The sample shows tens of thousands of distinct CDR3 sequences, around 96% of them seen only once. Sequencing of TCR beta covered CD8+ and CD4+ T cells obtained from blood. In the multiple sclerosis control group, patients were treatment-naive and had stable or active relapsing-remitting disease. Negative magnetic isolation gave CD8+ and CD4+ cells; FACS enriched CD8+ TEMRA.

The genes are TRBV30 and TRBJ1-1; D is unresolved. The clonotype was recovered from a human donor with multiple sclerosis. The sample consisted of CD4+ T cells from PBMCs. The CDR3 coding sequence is TGTGCCTGGAGACAGAAGAACACTGAAGCTTTCTTT. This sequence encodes CAWRQKNTEAFF.